The clone carrying this T cell receptor (beta chain) appeared many times. The entry originates in a study of T cells in Graves' hyperthyroidism and ophthalmopathy. The CDR3 runs 12 residues. Deletions cut 4 bases from V and 6 bases from J, with 9 bases between. Germline V gene lookup returns CDR1 GTSNPN and CDR2 SVGIG (reference sequence). Amplified regions were TCR beta CDR3 sequences from RNA transcripts. The HTBI set primed first-round TCR CDR3 RT-PCR. TCRdb passed the multiplex PCR reads through MiXCR, listing each CDR3 protein once. Among under 550,000 distinct CDR3 sequences listed, approximately 20% were seen once.

This TCR derives from a man in his forties or fifties with Graves' ophthalmopathy. This chain connects TRBV30 to TRBJ2-2; D remains unclear. The sequenced material came from blood. This CDR3 reads CAWMRGPGELFF. The CDR3 DNA is TGTGCCTGGATGAGAGGCCCCGGGGAGCTGTTTTTT. The whole variable domain, remainder taken from reference TRBV30 and TRBJ2-2, is SQTIHQWPATLVQPVGSPLSLECTVEGTSNPNLYWYRQAAGRGLQLLFYSVGIGQISSEVPQNLSASRPQDRQFILSSKKLLLSDSGFYLCAWMRGPGELFFGEGSRLTVL.